Sequencing of this T cell receptor beta chain was carried out in a study of somatic mutations in cytotoxic T cells in rheumatoid arthritis. Study summary: A subset of V beta antibody-stained T-cell populations was isolated by flow sorting, reaching nearly 100% purity, and this subset included V beta1+ cells that went on to TCRB sequencing.

Repertoires were generated with immunoSEQ multiplex PCR, while TCRdb's copy carries only in-frame clones and drops some. Of 20,000 or so clones listed, around 80% are singletons. Positive magnetic bead selection separated CD4+ and CD8+ cells, and flow cytometry confirmed purity. What was sequenced was CD8+ T cells sorted from blood. The TCR sequence derives from a woman in her fifties or sixties in good health.

This CDR3 is CASSPTSWNTGELFF. CDR3 sequence (DNA): TGTGCCAGCAGCCCGACTAGCTGGAACACCGGGGAGCTGTTTTTT. J is TRBJ2-2 and V is TRBV7-9, with 7 bases aligning to TRBD2. Per germline, CDR1 SEHNR and CDR2 FQNEAQ (reference sequence). The CDR3 sequence is 15 residues long. After removal of 5 bases from V and 1 base from J, the junction contained 4 bases not matched to a gene. Drawing the rest from reference TRBV7-9 and TRBJ2-2, the complete variable domain is DTGVSQNPRHKITKRGQNVTFRCDPISEHNRLYWYRQTLGQGPEFLTYFQNEAQLEKSRLLSDRFSAERPKGSFSTLEIQRTEQGDSAMYLCASSPTSWNTGELFFGEGSRLTVL.